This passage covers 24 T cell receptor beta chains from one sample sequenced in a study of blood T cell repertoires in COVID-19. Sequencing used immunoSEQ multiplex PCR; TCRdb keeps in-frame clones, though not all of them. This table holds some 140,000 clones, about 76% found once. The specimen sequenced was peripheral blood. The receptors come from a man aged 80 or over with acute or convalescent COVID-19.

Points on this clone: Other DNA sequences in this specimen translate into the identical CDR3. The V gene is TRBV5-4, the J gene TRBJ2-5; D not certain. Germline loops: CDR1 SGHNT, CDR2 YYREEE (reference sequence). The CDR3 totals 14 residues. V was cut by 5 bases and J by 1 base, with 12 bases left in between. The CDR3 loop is CASSPGTAQETQYF. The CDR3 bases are TGTGCCAGCAGTCCAGGCACAGCCCAAGAGACCCAGTACTTC.

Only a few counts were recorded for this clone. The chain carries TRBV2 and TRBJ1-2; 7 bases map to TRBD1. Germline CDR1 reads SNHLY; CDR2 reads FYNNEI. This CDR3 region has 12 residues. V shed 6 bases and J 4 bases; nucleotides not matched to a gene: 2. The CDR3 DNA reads TGTGCCAGCAGAGGGACAGCCTATGGCTACACCTTC. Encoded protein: CASRGTAYGYTF.

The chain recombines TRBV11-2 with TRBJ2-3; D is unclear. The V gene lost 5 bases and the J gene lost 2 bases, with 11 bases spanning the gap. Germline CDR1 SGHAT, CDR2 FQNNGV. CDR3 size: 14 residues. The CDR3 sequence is CASSPPLPTDTQYF. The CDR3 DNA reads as TGTGCCAGCAGCCCTCCCCTTCCCACAGATACGCAGTATTTT.

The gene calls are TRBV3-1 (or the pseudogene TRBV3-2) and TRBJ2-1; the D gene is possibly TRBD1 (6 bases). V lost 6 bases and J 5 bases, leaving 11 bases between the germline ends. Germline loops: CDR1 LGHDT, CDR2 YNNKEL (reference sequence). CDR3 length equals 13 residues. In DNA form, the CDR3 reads TGTGCCAGCAGTCTCGACAGGCACAATGAGCAGTTCTTC. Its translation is CASSLDRHNEQFF.

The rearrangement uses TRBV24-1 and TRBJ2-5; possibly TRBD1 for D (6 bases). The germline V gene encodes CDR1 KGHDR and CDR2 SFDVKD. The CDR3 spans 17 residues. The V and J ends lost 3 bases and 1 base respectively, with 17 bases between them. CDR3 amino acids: CATSDVSGHHIQETQYF. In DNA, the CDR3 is TGTGCCACCAGTGATGTCTCGGGACACCATATCCAAGAGACCCAGTACTTC.

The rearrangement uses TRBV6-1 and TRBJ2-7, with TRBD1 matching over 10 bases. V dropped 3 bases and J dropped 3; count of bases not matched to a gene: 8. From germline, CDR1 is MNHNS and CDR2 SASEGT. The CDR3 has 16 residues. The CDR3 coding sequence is TGTGCCAGCAGTGATCGTGTAGGACAGGGGGTCTACGAGCAGTACTTC. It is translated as CASSDRVGQGVYEQYF.

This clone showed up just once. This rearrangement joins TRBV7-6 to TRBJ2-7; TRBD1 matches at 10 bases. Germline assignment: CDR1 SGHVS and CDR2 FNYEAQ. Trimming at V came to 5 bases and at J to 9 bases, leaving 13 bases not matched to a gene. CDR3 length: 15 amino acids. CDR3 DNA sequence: TGTGCCAGCAGCCCATCCGGGACAGGGGCCACTGGGCAGTACTTC. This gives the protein CASSPSGTGATGQYF.

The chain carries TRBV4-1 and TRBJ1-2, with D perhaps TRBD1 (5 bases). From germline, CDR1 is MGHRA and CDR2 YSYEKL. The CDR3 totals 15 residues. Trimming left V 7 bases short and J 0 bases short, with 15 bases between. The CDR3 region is CASNGPGRSNYGYTF. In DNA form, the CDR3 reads TGCGCCAGCAACGGGCCAGGGCGCTCTAACTATGGCTACACCTTC.

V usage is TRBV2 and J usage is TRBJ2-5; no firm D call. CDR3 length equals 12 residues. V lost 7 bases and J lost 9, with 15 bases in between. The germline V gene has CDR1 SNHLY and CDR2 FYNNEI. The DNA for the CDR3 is TGTGCCAGCACTCAGGCCCCGTTGGCCCAGTACTTC. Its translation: CASTQAPLAQYF.

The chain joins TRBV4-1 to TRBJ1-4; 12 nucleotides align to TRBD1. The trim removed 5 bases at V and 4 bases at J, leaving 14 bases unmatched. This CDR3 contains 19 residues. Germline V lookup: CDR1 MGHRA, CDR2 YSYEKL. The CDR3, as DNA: TGCGCCAGCAGCGGACTCCCCGGGACAGGGGGCTCTGGTAATGAAAAACTGTTTTTT. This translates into CASSGLPGTGGSGNEKLFF.

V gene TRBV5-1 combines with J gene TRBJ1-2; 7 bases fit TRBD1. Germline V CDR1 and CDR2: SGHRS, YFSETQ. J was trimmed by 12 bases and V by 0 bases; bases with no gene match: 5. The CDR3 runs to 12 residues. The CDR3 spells CASSLDRGVDTF. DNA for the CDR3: TGCGCCAGCAGCTTGGACAGGGGAGTTGACACCTTC. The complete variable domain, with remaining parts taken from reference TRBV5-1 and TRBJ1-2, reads KAGVTQTPRYLIKTRGQQVTLSCSPISGHRSVSWYQQTPGQGLQFLFEYFSETQRNKGNFPGRFSGRQFSNSRSEMNVSTLELGDSALYLCASSLDRGVDTFGSGTRLTVV.

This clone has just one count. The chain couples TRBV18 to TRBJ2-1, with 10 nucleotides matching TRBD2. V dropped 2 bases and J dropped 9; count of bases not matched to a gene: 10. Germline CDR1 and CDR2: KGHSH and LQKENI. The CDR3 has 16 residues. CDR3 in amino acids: CASSPISGGGSGEQFF. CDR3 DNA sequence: TGTGCCAGCTCACCAATCAGCGGGGGGGGTTCGGGTGAGCAGTTCTTC.

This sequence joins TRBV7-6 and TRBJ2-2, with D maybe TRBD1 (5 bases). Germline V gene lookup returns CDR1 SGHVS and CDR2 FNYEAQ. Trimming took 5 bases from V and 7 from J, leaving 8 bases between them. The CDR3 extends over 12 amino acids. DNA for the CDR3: TGTGCCAGCAGCCCCAGGGTCGGGGAGCTGTTTTTT. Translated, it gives CASSPRVGELFF.

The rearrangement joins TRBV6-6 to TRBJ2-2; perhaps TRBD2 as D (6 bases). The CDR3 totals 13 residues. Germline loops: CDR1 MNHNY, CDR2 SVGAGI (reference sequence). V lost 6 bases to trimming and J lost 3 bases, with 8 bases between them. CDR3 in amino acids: CASRGEDTGELFF. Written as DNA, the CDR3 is TGTGCCAGCAGGGGGGAGGACACCGGGGAGCTGTTTTTT.

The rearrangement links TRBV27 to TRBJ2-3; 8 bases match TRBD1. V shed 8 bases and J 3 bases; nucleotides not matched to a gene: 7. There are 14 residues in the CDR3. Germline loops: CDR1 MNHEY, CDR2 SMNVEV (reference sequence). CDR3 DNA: TGTGCCAGCTCTCGACAGGGGAGAACAGATACGCAGTATTTT. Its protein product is CASSRQGRTDTQYF.

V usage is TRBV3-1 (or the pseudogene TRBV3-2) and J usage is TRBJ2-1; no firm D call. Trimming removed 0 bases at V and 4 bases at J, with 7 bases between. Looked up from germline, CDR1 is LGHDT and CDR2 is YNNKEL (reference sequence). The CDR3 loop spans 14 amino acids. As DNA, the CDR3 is TGTGCCAGCAGCCAAGATCCGGAGTACAATGAGCAGTTCTTC. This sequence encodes CASSQDPEYNEQFF.

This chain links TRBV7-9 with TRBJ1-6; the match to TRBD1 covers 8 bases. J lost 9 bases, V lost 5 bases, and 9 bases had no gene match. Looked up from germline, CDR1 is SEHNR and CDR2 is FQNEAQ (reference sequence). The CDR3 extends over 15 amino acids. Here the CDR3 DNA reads TGTGCCAGCAGCCAGGGGGCAGGGGTCGGTTCACCCCTCCACTTT. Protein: CASSQGAGVGSPLHF. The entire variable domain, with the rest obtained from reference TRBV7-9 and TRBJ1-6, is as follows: DTGVSQNPRHKITKRGQNVTFRCDPISEHNRLYWYRQTLGQGPEFLTYFQNEAQLEKSRLLSDRFSAERPKGSFSTLEIQRTEQGDSAMYLCASSQGAGVGSPLHFGNGTRLTVT.

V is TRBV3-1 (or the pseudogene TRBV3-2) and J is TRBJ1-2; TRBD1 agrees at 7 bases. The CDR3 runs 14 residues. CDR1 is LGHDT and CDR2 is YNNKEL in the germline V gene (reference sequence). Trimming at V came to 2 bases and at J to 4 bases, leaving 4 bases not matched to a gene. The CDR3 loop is CASSQRAGGYGYTF. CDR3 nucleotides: TGTGCCAGCAGCCAAAGAGCAGGGGGCTATGGCTACACCTTC.

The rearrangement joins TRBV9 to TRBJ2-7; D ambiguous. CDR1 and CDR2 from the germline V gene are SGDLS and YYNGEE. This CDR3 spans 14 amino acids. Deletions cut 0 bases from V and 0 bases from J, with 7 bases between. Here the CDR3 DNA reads TGTGCCAGCAGCGTAGGACTCGCCTCCTACGAGCAGTACTTC. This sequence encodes CASSVGLASYEQYF.

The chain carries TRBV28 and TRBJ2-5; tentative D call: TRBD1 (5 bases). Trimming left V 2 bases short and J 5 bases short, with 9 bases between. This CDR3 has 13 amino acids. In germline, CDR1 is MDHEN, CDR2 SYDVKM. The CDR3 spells CASSLRGTETQYF. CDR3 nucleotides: TGTGCCAGCAGTTTAAGGGGCACGGAGACCCAGTACTTC.

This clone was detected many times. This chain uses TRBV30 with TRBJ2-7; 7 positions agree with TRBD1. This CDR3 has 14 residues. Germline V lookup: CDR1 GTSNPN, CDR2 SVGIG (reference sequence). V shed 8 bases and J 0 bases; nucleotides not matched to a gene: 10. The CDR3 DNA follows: TGTGCCGCACTTCGCGAGGGGGCCTCCTACGAGCAGTACTTC. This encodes CAALREGASYEQYF.

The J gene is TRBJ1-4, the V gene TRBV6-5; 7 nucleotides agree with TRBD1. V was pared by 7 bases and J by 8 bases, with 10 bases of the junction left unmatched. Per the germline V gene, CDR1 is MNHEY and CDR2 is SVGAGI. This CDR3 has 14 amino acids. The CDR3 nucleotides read TGTGCCAGCAATATGGGACAGCAGGGAGAAAAACTGTTTTTT. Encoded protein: CASNMGQQGEKLFF.

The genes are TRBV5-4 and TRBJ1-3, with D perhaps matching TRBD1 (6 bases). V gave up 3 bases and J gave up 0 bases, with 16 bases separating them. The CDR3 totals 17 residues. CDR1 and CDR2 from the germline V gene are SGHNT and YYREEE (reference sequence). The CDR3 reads CASSSKDSLRSGNTIYF. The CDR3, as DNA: TGTGCCAGCAGCTCTAAGGACAGCCTCCGCTCTGGAAACACCATATATTTT.

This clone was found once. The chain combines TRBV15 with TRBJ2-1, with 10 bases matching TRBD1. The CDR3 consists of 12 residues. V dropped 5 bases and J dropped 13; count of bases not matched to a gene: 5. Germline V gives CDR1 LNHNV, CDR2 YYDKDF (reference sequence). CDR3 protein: CATSGDRGPQFF. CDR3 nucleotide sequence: TGTGCCACCAGCGGGGACAGGGGCCCTCAGTTCTTC.